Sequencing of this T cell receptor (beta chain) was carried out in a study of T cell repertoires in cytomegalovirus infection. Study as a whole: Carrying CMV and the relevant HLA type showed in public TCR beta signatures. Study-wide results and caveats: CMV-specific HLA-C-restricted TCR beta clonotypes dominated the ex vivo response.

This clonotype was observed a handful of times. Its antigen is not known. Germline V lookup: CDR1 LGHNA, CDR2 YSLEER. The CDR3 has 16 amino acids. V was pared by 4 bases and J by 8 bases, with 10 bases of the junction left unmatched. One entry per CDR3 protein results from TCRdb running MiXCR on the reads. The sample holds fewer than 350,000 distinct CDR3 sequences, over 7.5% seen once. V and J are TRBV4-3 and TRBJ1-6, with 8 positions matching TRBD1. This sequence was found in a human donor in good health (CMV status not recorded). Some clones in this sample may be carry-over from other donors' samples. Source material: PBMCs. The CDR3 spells CASSRRAQGGYSPLHF. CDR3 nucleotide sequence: TGCGCCAGCAGCCGCCGAGCACAGGGGGGTTATTCACCCCTCCACTTT.